Included here is one T cell receptor beta chain sequence, with context. Its antigen is as yet unknown. Germline lookup yields CDR1 LNHDA and CDR2 SQIVND (reference sequence). This CDR3 has 15 amino acids. Between the trimmed V and J ends, which lost 3 bases and 5 bases, there was a span of 16 bases. This table comes from immunoSEQ multiplex PCR, and its TCRdb copy is limited to in-frame clones, with some not included. The repertoire holds around 140,000 clones, with about 92% as singletons. The sample comes from a study of T cell responses to AZD1222 COVID-19 vaccine. Study results and limitations: Mapped onto spike, vaccine-associated CD4 TCRs spanned it and were dominant at 160-218 and 743-854. Just five to seven people given AZD1222 tested seropositive at baseline.

This clonotype was obtained from an adult in good health. This specimen consisted of peripheral blood, obtained on day 0 of AZD1222 vaccination. The chain couples TRBV19 to TRBJ1-1, with no clear D. In DNA form, the CDR3 reads TGTGCCAGTAGTATCCCGGTGGAAGGGCCAACTGAAGCTTTCTTT. As protein: CASSIPVEGPTEAFF.